These T cell receptor beta chains were read from a single sample in a study of blood T cell repertoires in COVID-19. Profiled with immunoSEQ multiplex PCR; TCRdb holds only in-frame clones, not every one. Of 250,000 to 350,000 clones in the sample, more than 80% are singletons; the top ten hold around 3%. The sample comprised peripheral blood. All receptors come from a woman aged 25 to 39 with active or convalescent COVID-19. Both conserved end residues are part of each CDR3. D genes are given only for firm matches. Where a row states a size, it is once, few, many or the class of an expanded clone; other rows omit it.

d_gene	v_gene	abundance	j_gene	CDR3nt	CDR3aa
-	TRBV19	-	TRBJ2-7	TGTGCCAGTTCTTCAAGGGGGATTGGCGAGCAGTACTTC	CASSSRGIGEQYF
-	TRBV10-2	-	TRBJ1-6	TGCGCCAGCACCCAACCGCAGGGGTTGGATAATTCACCCCTCCACTTT	CASTQPQGLDNSPLHF
-	TRBV11-2	-	TRBJ2-7	TGTGCCAGCAGCTTCGGGCGGGCCTCCTACGAGCAGTACTTC	CASSFGRASYEQYF
TRBD1	TRBV5-6	once	TRBJ2-7	TGTGCCAGCAGCGTCTGGACCGGGACAGGGTCCTACGAGCAGTACTTC	CASSVWTGTGSYEQYF
TRBD2	TRBV18	-	TRBJ2-1	TGTGCCAGCTCACCGGGGGGGGAATTGGAGCAGTTCTTC	CASSPGGELEQFF
TRBD1	TRBV6-4	-	TRBJ1-5	TGTGCCAGTTTGAATCTGAGGACAGGGGAGGAAGCGGGGCCCCAGCATTTT	CASLNLRTGEEAGPQHF
-	TRBV28	-	TRBJ1-5	TGTGCCAGCAGTTTTAGTCAGGGTAACCAGCCCCAGCATTTT	CASSFSQGNQPQHF
-	TRBV9	few	TRBJ1-6	TGTGCCAGCAGGGGGAGCGGAGCTTCCTCACCCCTCCACTTT	CASRGSGASSPLHF
-	TRBV7-8	-	TRBJ1-1	TGTGCCAGCAGCTTGGGCGGGGATGGGGAAGCTTTCTTT	CASSLGGDGEAFF
-	TRBV6-5	-	TRBJ1-6	TGTGCCACCGGGCGGGGGCAGAATTATAATTCACCCCTCCACTTT	CATGRGQNYNSPLHF
-	TRBV5-1	once	TRBJ2-7	TGCGCCAGCAGCTTCGACAGGTTCTACTACGAGCAGTACTTC	CASSFDRFYYEQYF
-	TRBV7-9	-	TRBJ2-5	TGTGCCAGCAGCTTTGTTCAGGCCAAAGAGACCCAGTACTTC	CASSFVQAKETQYF
TRBD2	TRBV4-2	-	TRBJ2-1	TGTGCCAGCAGCCAAGAGCAGACTAGCGGGGTGAGGTGGCAGTTCTTC	CASSQEQTSGVRWQFF
TRBD1	TRBV7-2	-	TRBJ1-4	TGTGCCAGCAGTTATACAGGGGGTAGAACTAATGAAAAACTGTTTTTT	CASSYTGGRTNEKLFF
-	TRBV10-3	once	TRBJ2-7	TGTGCCATCAGTGAGTCTACAGGCCTCGCCTACGAGCAGTACTTC	CAISESTGLAYEQYF
-	TRBV5-1	-	TRBJ1-5	TGCGCCAGCAGCTTATTCGGCCCGGGGCAGCCCCAGCATTTT	CASSLFGPGQPQHF
-	TRBV21-1	-	TRBJ1-2	TGTGCCAGCAGCGACCGGGACATAGGCTACACCTTC	CASSDRDIGYTF
TRBD1	TRBV6-5	-	TRBJ2-1	TGTGCCAGCAGCCTCTCTCACAGGGGGCTTGAGCAGTTCTTC	CASSLSHRGLEQFF
TRBD1	TRBV27	-	TRBJ1-3	TGTGCCAGCAGTCCCCAGGACAGGAGAAACACCATATATTTT	CASSPQDRRNTIYF
TRBD1	TRBV27	-	TRBJ1-5	TGTGCCAGCAGCCCGAGGGCAGGGGGCACTCAGCCCCAGCATTTT	CASSPRAGGTQPQHF
TRBD1	TRBV2	-	TRBJ2-2	TGTGCCAGCAGTGAGGACAGGGGGCTAACCGGGGAGCTGTTTTTT	CASSEDRGLTGELFF
-	TRBV7-2	few	TRBJ2-5	TGTGCCAGCAGCTTAACCGGACAGTTGGGAGAGACCCAGTACTTC	CASSLTGQLGETQYF
-	TRBV29-1	-	TRBJ2-5	TGCAGCTCGTTCCGAGCCCACGGGGAGACCCAGTACTTC	CSSFRAHGETQYF
-	TRBV19	-	TRBJ1-5	TGTGCCAGTAGGGAGGTTTCGGGCAATCAGCCCCAGCATTTT	CASREVSGNQPQHF
TRBD1	TRBV2	-	TRBJ1-3	TGTGCCAGCAGGAAACAGGGGGCAGGAAACACCATATATTTT	CASRKQGAGNTIYF
TRBD2	TRBV20-1	-	TRBJ2-1	TGCAGTGCTAGTAATCGGGGGGGGGAGCAGTTCTTC	CSASNRGGEQFF
-	TRBV30	-	TRBJ1-2	TGTGCCTGGAGCAGGGTAGGCAGGTACTATGGCTACACCTTC	CAWSRVGRYYGYTF
-	TRBV7-9	-	TRBJ1-3	TGTGCCAGCACCCTACTAACGGGGACTGGAAACACCATATATTTT	CASTLLTGTGNTIYF
-	TRBV7-2	-	TRBJ2-2	TGTGCCAGCAGCTCCCGTTGGCCCGGGGAGCTGTTTTTT	CASSSRWPGELFF
-	TRBV19	once	TRBJ1-6	TGTGCCAGTAGTATGTACAGGGAGAGCTCCTATAATTCACCCCTCCACTTT	CASSMYRESSYNSPLHF
-	TRBV28	-	TRBJ2-6	TGTGCCAGCAAAGGGGGGGCTGGGGCCAACGTCCTGACTTTC	CASKGGAGANVLTF
TRBD2	TRBV2	-	TRBJ2-7	TGTGCCAGCACCAGGCTCGGCGCCGGGGGGTACGAGCAGTACTTC	CASTRLGAGGYEQYF
-	TRBV10-3	once	TRBJ2-3	TGTGCCATCAGTGATACAGACACAGATACGCAGTATTTT	CAISDTDTDTQYF
-	TRBV6-6	-	TRBJ2-7	TGTGCCAGCAGGCCTACAGGGTTCCTCTCCTACGAGCAGTACTTC	CASRPTGFLSYEQYF
-	TRBV28	-	TRBJ1-1	TGTGCCAGCAGTTTCCAAACGATGAGGTACACTGAAGCTTTCTTT	CASSFQTMRYTEAFF
-	TRBV7-9	-	TRBJ1-2	TGTGCCAGCAGCTTATTCCAGGGTTATGGCTACACCTTC	CASSLFQGYGYTF